This TCR beta chain was identified in a study of T cells in Graves' hyperthyroidism and ophthalmopathy. Study conclusions and caveats: Ophthalmopathy was identified by the model a median about 6.4 months ahead of onset. Blood shared most expanded thyroid clonotypes above 0.001.

On this clonotype itself: What it binds is not known.

This CDR3 region has 14 residues. Germline lookup yields CDR1 DFQATT and CDR2 SNEGSKA (reference sequence). V lost 3 bases and J lost 0, with 11 bases in between. Criteria for exclusion of patients were uncontrolled infection, other autoimmune disease, pregnancy or lactation. TCR beta CDR3 sequences were amplified from RNA transcripts. The primer set for the first-round RT-PCR of the TCR CDR3 was HTBI. TCRdb passed the multiplex PCR reads through MiXCR, listing each CDR3 protein once. The data hold a few hundred thousand distinct CDR3 sequences, with around 50% observed a single time. The chain couples TRBV20-1 to TRBJ2-5; D is possibly TRBD2 (5 bases). The sequenced material came from peripheral blood or thyroid tissue (not recorded which). This receptor was identified in an adult woman with Graves' disease, either hyperthyroidism or ophthalmopathy (not recorded which). For the CDR3, the DNA is TGCAGTGCTAGGGATATAGCGTACCAAGAGACCCAGTACTTC. Protein sequence: CSARDIAYQETQYF.